Below, 27 T cell receptor beta chains from the same sample are listed, as sequenced in a study of blood T cell repertoires in COVID-19. Generated by immunoSEQ multiplex PCR, the TCRdb table keeps only in-frame clones and is missing some. The sample has around 290,000 clones, around 88% seen once. Input material: peripheral blood. The source of these receptors is a woman in her seventies with COVID-19, enrolled during active disease.

V and J are TRBV5-1 and TRBJ1-2, with D tentatively TRBD1 (5 bases). Trimming removed 5 bases at V and 3 bases at J, with 11 bases between. Germline-derived CDR1 and CDR2 are SGHRS and YFSETQ. This CDR3 is built from 13 residues. For the CDR3, the DNA is TGCGCCAGCAGAGGGGAGGGCTACTATGGCTACACCTTC. Its protein product is CASRGEGYYGYTF.

The chain carries TRBV7-2 and TRBJ2-1; 11 nucleotides align to TRBD2. The germline V gene has CDR1 SGHTA and CDR2 FQGNSA. V was clipped by 1 base and J by 7 bases; unmatched bases: 9. This CDR3 has 17 residues. The CDR3 nucleotides read TGTGCCAGCAGCTTAGTAGGAGGTAGCGGGGGGGCGAATGAGCAGTTCTTC. Its translation: CASSLVGGSGGANEQFF.

The table lists this clone with a few counts. The V and J genes are TRBV5-6 and TRBJ2-7; 8 nucleotides align to TRBD1. The trim removed 1 base at V and 9 bases at J, leaving 15 bases unmatched. Germline V CDR1 and CDR2: SGHDT, YYEEEE. The CDR3 extends over 16 amino acids. DNA of the CDR3: TGTGCCAGCAGCTTGTATGCCAGGGGGCCCGCCTGGCTGCAGTACTTC. Encoded protein: CASSLYARGPAWLQYF.

The genes are TRBV27 and TRBJ2-3, with 7 bases that match TRBD1. Germline V gene lookup returns CDR1 MNHEY and CDR2 SMNVEV (reference sequence). This CDR3 has 15 residues. V gave up 6 bases and J gave up 7 bases; unmatched junction bases: 13. For the CDR3, the DNA is TGTGCCAGCAGACGGACAGGAGGCGCCACGAATACGCAGTATTTT. Its translation: CASRRTGGATNTQYF.

The V and J genes are TRBV24-1 and TRBJ2-5; the match to TRBD2 covers 11 bases. V lost 5 bases and J lost 3; bases outside the gene matches: 19. Germline-derived CDR1 and CDR2 are KGHDR and SFDVKD. This CDR3 is 20 amino acids long. CDR3 DNA: TGTGCCACCAGTGTAGGCAGGAGCTTTTCTAGCGGGGGGCTAAAAGAGACCCAGTACTTC. It is translated as CATSVGRSFSSGGLKETQYF.

The chain has TRBV19 and TRBJ2-3; 11 bases match TRBD2. CDR3 length equals 15 residues. J lost 8 bases, V lost 7 bases, and 11 bases had no gene match. The V gene's germline CDR1 is LNHDA and CDR2 SQIVND (reference sequence). CDR3 amino acids: CASTAPLAGGGTQYF. The CDR3 nucleotides are TGTGCCAGTACCGCCCCTCTAGCGGGGGGTGGTACGCAGTATTTT.

The gene calls are TRBV9 and TRBJ2-7, with a possible D match to TRBD2 (6 bases). Trimming removed 0 bases at V and 5 bases at J, with 12 bases between. In germline, CDR1 is SGDLS, CDR2 YYNGEE. CDR3 length: 14 amino acids. As DNA, the CDR3 is TGTGCCAGCAGCGTAGGCGGGGTCCCCGACGAGCAGTACTTC. Residues: CASSVGGVPDEQYF.

The chain uses TRBV6-1 and TRBJ1-6, with D perhaps matching TRBD1 (5 bases). The germline V gene encodes CDR1 MNHNS and CDR2 SASEGT. The CDR3 consists of 14 residues. V was cut by 1 base and J by 9 bases, with 10 bases left in between. CDR3 in DNA: TGTGCCAGCAGTGAAGGGGGCGGTACTTCACCCCTCCACTTT. The encoded protein is CASSEGGGTSPLHF.

This clone was observed a handful of times. The chain combines TRBV19 with TRBJ1-1, with D possibly TRBD1 on 5 matching bases. The length of the CDR3 is 14 residues. Deletions cut 2 bases from V and 1 base from J, with 8 bases between. From germline, CDR1 is LNHDA and CDR2 SQIVND (reference sequence). This CDR3 reads CASSISGPNTEAFF. CDR3 bases: TGTGCCAGTAGTATATCAGGGCCGAACACTGAAGCTTTCTTT.

The genes are TRBV7-2 and TRBJ2-7, with 7 bases matching TRBD2. This CDR3 contains 17 residues. Trimming took 5 bases from V and 0 from J; bases not matched to a gene: 13. CDR1 and CDR2 (germline): SGHTA, FQGNSA. The CDR3 DNA is TGTGCCAGCAGCGCAGGGCACGGGCGGGGGAACTCCTACGAGCAGTACTTC. Encoded protein: CASSAGHGRGNSYEQYF.

The J gene is TRBJ2-3, the V gene TRBV7-3, with 11 bases matching TRBD2. The CDR3 consists of 17 residues. The trim removed 1 base at V and 5 bases at J, leaving 8 bases unmatched. Germline V CDR1 and CDR2: SGHTA, FQGTGA. For the CDR3, the DNA is TGTGCCAGCAGCTTAAGGGCTAGCGGGGGGCCGGGAGATACGCAGTATTTT. This gives the protein CASSLRASGGPGDTQYF.

The J gene is TRBJ1-6, the V gene TRBV5-6; 9 nucleotides line up with TRBD1. The length of the CDR3 is 14 residues. Trimming at V came to 2 bases and at J to 11 bases, leaving 5 bases not matched to a gene. Germline CDR1 reads SGHDT; CDR2 reads YYEEEE. The CDR3 loop is CASSFGQGKTPLHF. CDR3 DNA sequence: TGTGCCAGCAGCTTCGGACAGGGGAAGACACCCCTCCACTTT.

A few counts support this clone. The chain combines TRBV11-2 with TRBJ1-5; 8 bases line up with TRBD1. The CDR3 consists of 16 residues. V gave up 5 bases and J gave up 3 bases; unmatched junction bases: 9. The germline gives CDR1 SGHAT, CDR2 FQNNGV. This CDR3 is CASSPGTGSSNQPQHF. The CDR3 DNA follows: TGTGCCAGCAGCCCTGGGACAGGATCATCCAATCAGCCCCAGCATTTT. The whole variable domain, remainder taken from reference TRBV11-2 and TRBJ1-5, is EAGVAQSPRYKIIEKRQSVAFWCNPISGHATLYWYQQILGQGPKLLIQFQNNGVVDDSQLPKDRFSAERLKGVDSTLKIQPAKLEDSAVYLCASSPGTGSSNQPQHFGDGTRLSIL.

The chain has TRBV2 and TRBJ1-3, with D hard to call. Trimming left V 7 bases short and J 4 bases short, with 8 bases between. Looked up from germline, CDR1 is SNHLY and CDR2 is FYNNEI. The CDR3 covers 12 residues. The CDR3 sequence is CASKPSGNTIYF. CDR3 nucleotides: TGTGCCAGCAAGCCCTCGGGAAACACCATATATTTT.

The chain is built from TRBV7-9 and TRBJ2-1, with TRBD1 identical over 8 bases. Trimming removed 5 bases from V and 4 bases from J; junction bases left unmatched: 19. CDR3 length: 19 residues. Per the germline V gene, CDR1 is SEHNR and CDR2 is FQNEAQ (reference sequence). The CDR3, as DNA: TGTGCCAGCAGCCCAGGTTTAAGGGCGGGACAGGCAGCTTACAATGAGCAGTTCTTC. The encoded protein is CASSPGLRAGQAAYNEQFF.

This clone was found a few times. The chain has TRBV2 and TRBJ1-2, with TRBD1 matching 7 bases. Germline CDR1 is SNHLY and CDR2 is FYNNEI. The CDR3 extends over 14 amino acids. Germline trimming cut 6 bases from V and 2 bases from J; bases unmatched to any gene: 6. CDR3 region: CASRAGTDNYGYTF. DNA for the CDR3: TGTGCCAGCAGGGCCGGGACAGACAACTATGGCTACACCTTC.

The chain joins TRBV5-4 to TRBJ2-1; a weak D match, TRBD1 (6 bases). Trimming shortened V by 0 bases and J by 7 bases, and 8 bases separated the two germline ends. The CDR3 spans 13 residues. CDR1 SGHNT and CDR2 YYREEE come from the germline V gene (reference sequence). The CDR3 nucleotides are TGTGCCAGCAGCTTGGGACAGGCGAATGAGCAGTTCTTC. This gives the protein CASSLGQANEQFF.

This clone appeared a few times. CDR3 loop: CASSTWQGDGELFF. The CDR3 DNA is TGTGCCAGCAGCACCTGGCAGGGGGATGGGGAGCTGTTTTTT. The V gene is TRBV19, the J gene TRBJ2-2; 7 positions agree with TRBD1. The germline gives CDR1 LNHDA, CDR2 SQIVND (reference sequence). The CDR3 is 14 amino acids. V was clipped by 9 bases and J by 8 bases; unmatched bases: 12.

The chain uses TRBV19 and TRBJ2-7; possible D gene TRBD2, 5 bases. Germline CDR1 is LNHDA and CDR2 is SQIVND (reference sequence). CDR3 length: 16 amino acids. Trimming took 7 bases from V and 0 from J, leaving 19 bases between them. DNA of the CDR3: TGTGCCAGTAACAGAGGGAAGGGATGGGACTCCTACGAGCAGTACTTC. It encodes CASNRGKGWDSYEQYF.

The CDR3 sequence: CATSDSGTAGREKLFF. In DNA, the CDR3 is TGTGCCACCAGTGACTCGGGGACAGCTGGCAGGGAAAAACTGTTTTTT. This chain connects TRBV24-1 to TRBJ1-4; 7 nucleotides match TRBD1. Germline loops: CDR1 KGHDR, CDR2 SFDVKD. This CDR3 is 16 amino acids long. V lost 4 bases, J lost 8 bases, and 12 bases stayed unmatched.

The rearrangement joins TRBV18 to TRBJ2-1; 15 nucleotides line up with TRBD2. V lost 3 bases and J lost 6; bases outside the gene matches: 6. The CDR3 consists of 17 residues. Per germline, CDR1 KGHSH and CDR2 LQKENI. DNA of the CDR3: TGTGCCAGCTCACCCGGACTAGCGGGGGGGCAGACCAATGAGCAGTTCTTC. This gives the protein CASSPGLAGGQTNEQFF.

The chain is built from TRBV2 and TRBJ1-2; 9 bases map to TRBD1. This CDR3 contains 13 residues. The V gene's germline CDR1 is SNHLY and CDR2 FYNNEI. The V segment lost 11 bases and the J segment 4 bases; nucleotides outside the gene matches: 8. The CDR3 nucleotides read TGTGCCGGTCCACAGGGGGCTGTCTATGGCTACACCTTC. This encodes CAGPQGAVYGYTF.

In its sample, this clone was seen a few times. The genes are TRBV7-9 and TRBJ1-3; 7 bases are shared with TRBD1. Germline V gene data show CDR1 as SEHNR and CDR2 as FQNEAQ (reference sequence). This CDR3 region has 16 residues. Trimming cost V 4 bases and J 2 bases; bases outside gene matches: 8. The CDR3 DNA follows: TGTGCCAGCAGCTCGCACAGGGGTAACGCTGGAAACACCATATATTTT. Protein sequence: CASSSHRGNAGNTIYF.

The rearrangement joins TRBV6-5 to TRBJ1-2; D perhaps matches TRBD1 (6 bases). The CDR3 is made up of 13 amino acids. Germline V gene lookup returns CDR1 MNHEY and CDR2 SVGAGI. V lost 6 bases and J 6 bases, leaving 14 bases between the germline ends. The CDR3 reads CASSYGQSDGYTF. The CDR3 DNA sequence: TGTGCCAGCAGCTATGGACAGTCCGATGGCTACACCTTC.

This chain links TRBV24-1 with TRBJ2-5; D unresolved. Deletions cut 3 bases from V and 0 bases from J, with 16 bases between. CDR1 KGHDR and CDR2 SFDVKD come from the germline V gene. The CDR3 is made up of 17 amino acids. CDR3 in DNA: TGTGCCACCAGTGATCCTCCCGGAGCCGTGTACCAAGAGACCCAGTACTTC. Its translation: CATSDPPGAVYQETQYF.

This clone was detected many times. This chain joins TRBV7-9 and TRBJ1-6; possible D gene TRBD1, 5 bases. Trimming took 1 base from V and 8 from J, leaving 9 bases between them. The CDR3 length is 14 residues. CDR1 SEHNR and CDR2 FQNEAQ come from the germline V gene (reference sequence). CDR3 in DNA: TGTGCCAGCAGCTTAGAGACAGAGGATTCACCCCTCCACTTT. It codes for CASSLETEDSPLHF. The full variable domain, its missing parts supplied by reference TRBV7-9 and TRBJ1-6, is DTGVSQNPRHKITKRGQNVTFRCDPISEHNRLYWYRQTLGQGPEFLTYFQNEAQLEKSRLLSDRFSAERPKGSFSTLEIQRTEQGDSAMYLCASSLETEDSPLHFGNGTRLTVT.

This chain links TRBV2 with TRBJ1-1, with D uncertain. CDR1 and CDR2 (germline): SNHLY, FYNNEI. CDR3 length equals 15 residues. The V end lost 2 bases, the J end lost 2 bases, and 12 bases lay between the germline ends. In nucleotides, the CDR3 is TGTGCCAGCAGTGAATTGGCCGGAGGAAACACTGAAGCTTTCTTT. Protein: CASSELAGGNTEAFF.